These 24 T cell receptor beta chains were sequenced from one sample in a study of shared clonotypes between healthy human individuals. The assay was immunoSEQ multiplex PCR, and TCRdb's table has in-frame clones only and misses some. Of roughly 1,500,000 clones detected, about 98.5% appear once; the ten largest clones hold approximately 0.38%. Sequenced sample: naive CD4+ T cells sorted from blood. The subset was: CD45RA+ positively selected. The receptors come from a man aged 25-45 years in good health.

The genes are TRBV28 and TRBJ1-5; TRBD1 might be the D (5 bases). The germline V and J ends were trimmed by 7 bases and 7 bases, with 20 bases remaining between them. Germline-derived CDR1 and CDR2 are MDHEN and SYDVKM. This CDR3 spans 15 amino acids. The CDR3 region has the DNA TGTGCCAGCACTTCCCCTGGGGGGGTAGACCAGCCCCAGCATTTT. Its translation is CASTSPGGVDQPQHF.

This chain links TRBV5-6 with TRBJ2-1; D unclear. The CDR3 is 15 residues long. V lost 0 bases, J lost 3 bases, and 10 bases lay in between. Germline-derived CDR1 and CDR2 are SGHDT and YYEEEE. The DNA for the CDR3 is TGTGCCAGCAGCTTGGCGAGGCGGTTCTACAATGAGCAGTTCTTC. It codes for CASSLARRFYNEQFF.

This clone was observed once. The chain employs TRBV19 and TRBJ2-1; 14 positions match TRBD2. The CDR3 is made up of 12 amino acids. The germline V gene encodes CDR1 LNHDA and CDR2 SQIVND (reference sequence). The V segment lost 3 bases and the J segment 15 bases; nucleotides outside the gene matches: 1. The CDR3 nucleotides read TGTGCCAGTAGTATGACTAGCGGGAGGGTGTTCTTC. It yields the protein CASSMTSGRVFF.

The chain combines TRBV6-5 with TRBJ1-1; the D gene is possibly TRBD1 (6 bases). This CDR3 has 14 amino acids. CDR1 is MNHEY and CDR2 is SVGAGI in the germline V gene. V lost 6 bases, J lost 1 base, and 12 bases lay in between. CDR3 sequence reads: CASRPDRPNTEAFF. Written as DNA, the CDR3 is TGTGCCAGCAGGCCCGACAGGCCGAACACTGAAGCTTTCTTT.

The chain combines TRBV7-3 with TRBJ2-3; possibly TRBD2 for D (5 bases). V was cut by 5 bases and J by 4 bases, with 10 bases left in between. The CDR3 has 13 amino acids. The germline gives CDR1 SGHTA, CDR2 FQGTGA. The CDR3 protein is CASSLSVSDTQYF. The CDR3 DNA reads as TGTGCCAGCAGCCTTAGCGTTTCAGATACGCAGTATTTT.

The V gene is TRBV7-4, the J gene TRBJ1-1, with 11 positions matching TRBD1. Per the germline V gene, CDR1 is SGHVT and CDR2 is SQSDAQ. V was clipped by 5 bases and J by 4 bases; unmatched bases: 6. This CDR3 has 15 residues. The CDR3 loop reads CASSAPGQGVTEAFF. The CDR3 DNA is TGTGCCAGCAGCGCTCCGGGACAGGGGGTCACTGAAGCTTTCTTT.

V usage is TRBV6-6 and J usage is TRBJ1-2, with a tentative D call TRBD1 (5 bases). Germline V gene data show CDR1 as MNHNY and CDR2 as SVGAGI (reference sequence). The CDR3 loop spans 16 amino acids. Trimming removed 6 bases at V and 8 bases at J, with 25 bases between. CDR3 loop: CASSPIGGKGSGGYTF. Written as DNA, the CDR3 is TGTGCCAGCAGCCCCATCGGGGGGAAGGGGTCGGGCGGCTACACCTTC.

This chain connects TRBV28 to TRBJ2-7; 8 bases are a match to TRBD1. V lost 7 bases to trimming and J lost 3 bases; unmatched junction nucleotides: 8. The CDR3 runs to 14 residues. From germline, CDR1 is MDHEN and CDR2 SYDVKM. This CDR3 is CASTDVGQGYEQYF. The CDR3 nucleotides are TGTGCCAGCACTGATGTAGGACAGGGCTACGAGCAGTACTTC.

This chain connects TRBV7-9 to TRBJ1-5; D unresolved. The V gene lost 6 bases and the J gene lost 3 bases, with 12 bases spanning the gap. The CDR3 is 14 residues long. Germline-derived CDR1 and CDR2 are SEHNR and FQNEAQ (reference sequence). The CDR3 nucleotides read TGTGCCAGCAGGGCGGACGGTCTCAATCAGCCCCAGCATTTT. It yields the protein CASRADGLNQPQHF.

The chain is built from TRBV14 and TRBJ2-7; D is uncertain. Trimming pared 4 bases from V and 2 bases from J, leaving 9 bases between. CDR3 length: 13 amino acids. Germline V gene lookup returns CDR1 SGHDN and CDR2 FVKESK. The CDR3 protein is CASSRGVPYEQYF. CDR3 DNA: TGTGCCAGCAGCCGTGGTGTCCCCTACGAGCAGTACTTC.

The CDR3, as DNA: TGCGCCAGCAGCCAAGTCCGGGGAGACTACGAGCAGTACTTC. As protein: CASSQVRGDYEQYF. The gene calls are TRBV4-3 and TRBJ2-7; D may be TRBD2 (5 bases). This CDR3 is 14 amino acids long. Germline V lookup: CDR1 LGHNA, CDR2 YSLEER. V gave up 1 base and J gave up 3 bases, with 10 bases separating them.

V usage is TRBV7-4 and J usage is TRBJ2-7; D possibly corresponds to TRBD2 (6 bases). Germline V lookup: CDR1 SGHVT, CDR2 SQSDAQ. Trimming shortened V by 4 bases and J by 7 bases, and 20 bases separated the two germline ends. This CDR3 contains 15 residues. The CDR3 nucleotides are TGTGCCAGCAGCTGGGGTTACGGGGGATCTTGGGAGCAGTACTTC. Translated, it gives CASSWGYGGSWEQYF.

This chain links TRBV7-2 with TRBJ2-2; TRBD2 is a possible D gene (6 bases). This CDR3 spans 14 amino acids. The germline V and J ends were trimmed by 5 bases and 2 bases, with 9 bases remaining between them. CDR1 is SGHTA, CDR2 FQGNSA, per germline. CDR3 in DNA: TGTGCCAGCAGCCCGGGACTTAACACCGGGGAGCTGTTTTTT. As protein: CASSPGLNTGELFF.

The CDR3 DNA is TGTGCCAGCAGCCAAATAGCGGGAGGGCCCTTCGTAGAGACCCAGTACTTC. Translation: CASSQIAGGPFVETQYF. The chain is built from TRBV14 and TRBJ2-5, with 11 bases fitting TRBD2. The V gene end was trimmed by 2 bases and the J gene end by 4 bases; junction bases not matched to a gene: 9. The CDR3 totals 17 residues. Per the germline V gene, CDR1 is SGHDN and CDR2 is FVKESK.

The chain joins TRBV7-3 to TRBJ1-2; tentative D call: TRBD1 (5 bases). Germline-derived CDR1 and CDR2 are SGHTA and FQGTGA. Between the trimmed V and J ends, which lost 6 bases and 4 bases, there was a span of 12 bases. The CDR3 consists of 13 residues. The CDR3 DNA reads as TGTGCCAGCAGTCCAGGGACCTCCTATGGCTACACCTTC. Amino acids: CASSPGTSYGYTF.

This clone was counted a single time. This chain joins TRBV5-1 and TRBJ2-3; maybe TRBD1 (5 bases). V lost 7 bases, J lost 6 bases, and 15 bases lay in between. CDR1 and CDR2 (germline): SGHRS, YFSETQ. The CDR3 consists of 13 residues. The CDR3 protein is CASHVGAGDTQYF. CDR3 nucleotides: TGCGCCAGCCACGTAGGGGCCGGGGATACGCAGTATTTT.

The CDR3 DNA follows: TGTGCCAGCAGCTCCAGGGGGCCGAACACTGAAGCTTTCTTT. It specifies CASSSRGPNTEAFF. The chain employs TRBV5-4 and TRBJ1-1; 8 positions match TRBD1. V lost 3 bases, J lost 1 base, and 2 bases stayed unmatched. Germline CDR1 SGHNT, CDR2 YYREEE (reference sequence). CDR3 length equals 14 residues.

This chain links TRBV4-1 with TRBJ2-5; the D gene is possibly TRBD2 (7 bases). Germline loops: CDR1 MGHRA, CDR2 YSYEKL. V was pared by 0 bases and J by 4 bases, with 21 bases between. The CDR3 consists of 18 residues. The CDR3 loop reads CASSQDPAVGGALETQYF. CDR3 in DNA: TGCGCCAGCAGCCAAGACCCTGCGGTGGGGGGGGCCCTAGAGACCCAGTACTTC.

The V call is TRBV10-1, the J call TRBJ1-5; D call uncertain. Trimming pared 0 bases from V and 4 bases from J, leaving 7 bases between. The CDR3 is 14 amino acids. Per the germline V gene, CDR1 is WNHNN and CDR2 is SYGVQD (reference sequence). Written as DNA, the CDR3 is TGCGCCAGCAGTGAGTCTCTACGGAATCAGCCCCAGCATTTT. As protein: CASSESLRNQPQHF.

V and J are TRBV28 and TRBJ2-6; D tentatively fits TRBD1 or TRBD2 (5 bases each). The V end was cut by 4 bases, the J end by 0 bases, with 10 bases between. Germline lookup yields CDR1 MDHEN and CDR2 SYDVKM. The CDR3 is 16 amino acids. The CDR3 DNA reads TGTGCCAGCAGTTCGGGACGGAGCTCTGGGGCCAACGTCCTGACTTTC. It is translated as CASSSGRSSGANVLTF.

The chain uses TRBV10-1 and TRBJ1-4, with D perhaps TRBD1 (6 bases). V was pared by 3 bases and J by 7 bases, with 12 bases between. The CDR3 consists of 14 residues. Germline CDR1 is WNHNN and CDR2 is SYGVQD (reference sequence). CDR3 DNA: TGCGCCAGCAGTGAAAGCCGACAGGTTGAAAAACTGTTTTTT. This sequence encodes CASSESRQVEKLFF.

DNA for the CDR3: TGTGCCAGTAGTTTCGCTAGCGGGAGTTACCAAGAGACCCAGTACTTC. Residues: CASSFASGSYQETQYF. The gene calls are TRBV19 and TRBJ2-5, with 10 bases matching TRBD2. The length of the CDR3 is 16 residues. The V gene end was trimmed by 5 bases and the J gene end by 0 bases; junction bases not matched to a gene: 6. The germline V gene has CDR1 LNHDA and CDR2 SQIVND (reference sequence). Full variable domain (missing parts from reference TRBV19 and TRBJ2-5): DGGITQSPKYLFRKEGQNVTLSCEQNLNHDAMYWYRQDPGQGLRLIYYSQIVNDFQKGDIAEGYSVSREKKESFPLTVTSAQKNPTAFYLCASSFASGSYQETQYFGPGTRLLVL.

The CDR3 coding sequence is TGCGCCAGCAGCCTCGCGGGGCTAACCTACAATGAGCAGTTCTTC. Translated: CASSLAGLTYNEQFF. The gene calls are TRBV5-1 and TRBJ2-1, with D maybe TRBD2 (6 bases). The CDR3 has 15 amino acids. Per the germline V gene, CDR1 is SGHRS and CDR2 is YFSETQ. V shed 4 bases and J shed 2 bases, with 13 bases lying between them.

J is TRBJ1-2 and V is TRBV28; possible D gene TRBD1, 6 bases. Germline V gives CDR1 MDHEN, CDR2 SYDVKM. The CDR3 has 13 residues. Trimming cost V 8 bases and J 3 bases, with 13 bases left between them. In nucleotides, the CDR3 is TGTGCCAGCCAGGGGACGGCGGACTATGGCTACACCTTC. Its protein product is CASQGTADYGYTF.